These 19 T cell receptor beta chains share one sample of origin, sequenced in a study of human T cells and chemical hapten exposure (dated by TCRdb to the early 2020s). Receptor libraries were prepared by RACE. The sequencer listed for this sample is NextSeq 500. TCRdb reanalyzed the raw reads on its own, using fastp at Q25 for trimming and MiXCR for clone calling, and kept in-frame beta chains. Identical CDR3 protein sequences are pooled into one entry, listed with their most common genes and DNA. This sample holds tens of thousands of distinct CDR3 sequences; 12% were observed only once. Roughly 3.6% of the sample belongs to the ten largest clones. Per the publication, the time point label means: patch test 1, 2 weeks after DPC sensitization. In light of the paper, this sample's treatment or condition label describes: therapeutic diphenylcyclopropenone sensitization with weekly scalp DPC. Here the sequenced sample was whole blood, taken in connection with sensitization to the hapten diphenylcyclopropenone (DPC). The receptors stem from a woman in her sixties with alopecia areata. Some clones in this sample may be carry-over from other donors' samples.

The DNA for the CDR3 is TGCAGTGCTAAGACAGATAATTCACCCCTCCACTTT. Residues: CSAKTDNSPLHF. This chain connects TRBV20-1 to TRBJ1-6, with D possibly matching TRBD1 (5 bases). Deletions cut 4 bases from V and 5 bases from J, with 6 bases between. The CDR3 length is 12 residues. From germline, CDR1 is DFQATT and CDR2 SNEGSKA (reference sequence).

This clonotype occurred many times. The chain has TRBV11-2 and TRBJ1-5, with D maybe TRBD1 (6 bases). From germline, CDR1 is SGHAT and CDR2 FQNNGV. V was clipped by 1 base and J by 2 bases, with 15 bases between them. CDR3 size: 17 residues. The CDR3 reads CASSLGAVEGGNQPQHF. In DNA form, the CDR3 reads TGTGCCAGCAGCTTAGGAGCCGTAGAGGGGGGCAATCAGCCCCAGCATTTT.

This clonotype appeared a few times. The rearrangement links TRBV29-1 to TRBJ1-3; D gene ambiguous. Germline CDR1 reads SQVTM; CDR2 reads ANQGSEA. The ends were cut back, 8 bases at V and 0 bases at J, with 11 bases in the middle. This CDR3 has 13 amino acids. CDR3 amino acids: CSTSGLSGNTIYF. Here the CDR3 DNA reads TGCAGCACTTCAGGCCTCTCTGGAAACACCATATATTTT.

The CDR3 here is CSASPLGDIQYF. The CDR3 nucleotides are TGCAGTGCTAGTCCCTTAGGGGACATTCAGTACTTC. The rearrangement links TRBV20-1 to TRBJ2-4; D is possibly TRBD1 (5 bases). Germline CDR1 and CDR2: DFQATT and SNEGSKA (reference sequence). CDR3 length: 12 residues. V was clipped by 3 bases and J by 8 bases, with 11 bases between them.

This chain links TRBV10-3 with TRBJ2-3; no clear D gene. Trimming left V 9 bases short and J 3 bases short, with 10 bases between. CDR1 is ENHRY, CDR2 SYGVKD, per germline. This CDR3 spans 12 amino acids. CDR3 region: CAMRGNTDTQYF. CDR3 nucleotides: TGTGCCATGAGAGGTAATACAGATACGCAGTATTTT.

V usage is TRBV9 and J usage is TRBJ1-1; D unclear. V was shortened by 0 bases and J by 0 bases, with 9 bases between the two germline ends. The CDR3 contains 15 residues. Germline CDR1 and CDR2: SGDLS and YYNGEE. CDR3 residues: CASSVARSMNTEAFF. The DNA of the CDR3 is TGTGCCAGCAGCGTAGCCCGCAGTATGAACACTGAAGCTTTCTTT.

The rearrangement uses TRBV7-9 and TRBJ1-4; 7 nucleotides line up with TRBD1. Per the germline V gene, CDR1 is SEHNR and CDR2 is FQNEAQ (reference sequence). The CDR3 length is 14 residues. The J segment lost 8 bases and the V segment lost 1 base, leaving 4 bases of the junction unmatched. CDR3 in DNA: TGTGCCAGCAGCTTAGGACAGGGAGGCGAAAAACTGTTTTTT. As protein: CASSLGQGGEKLFF.

In its sample, this clonotype was seen many times. The rearrangement joins TRBV5-1 to TRBJ1-6; D uncertain. The CDR3 contains 12 residues. Germline V gene lookup returns CDR1 SGHRS and CDR2 YFSETQ. V lost 3 bases and J lost 2, with 0 bases in between. CDR3 region: CASSSYNSPLHF. In DNA form, the CDR3 reads TGCGCCAGCAGCTCCTATAATTCACCCCTCCACTTT.

V usage is TRBV6-6 and J usage is TRBJ1-5; D uncertain. In germline, CDR1 is MNHNY, CDR2 SVGAGI (reference sequence). With 0 bases removed from V and 0 bases from J, the gap between germline ends came to 9 bases. The CDR3 extends over 16 amino acids. In DNA, the CDR3 is TGTGCCAGCAGTTACTCGAGGCGGTATAGCAATCAGCCCCAGCATTTT. It yields the protein CASSYSRRYSNQPQHF.

The chain recombines TRBV7-2 with TRBJ2-7; D not certain. Trimming removed 8 bases from V and 4 bases from J, with 12 bases in between. Germline assignment: CDR1 SGHTA and CDR2 FQGNSA. The CDR3 is made up of 12 amino acids. The CDR3 coding sequence is TGTGCCAGCGCTGGATGGGGATACGAGCAGTACTTC. Its protein is CASAGWGYEQYF. The variable domain in full, completed from reference TRBV7-2 and TRBJ2-7, reads GAGVSQSPSNKVTEKGKDVELRCDPISGHTALYWYRQSLGQGLEFLIYFQGNSAPDKSGLPSDRFSAERTGGSVSTLTIQRTQQEDSAVYLCASAGWGYEQYFGPGTRLTVT.

Concerning this clonotype itself: An end of the junction differs from the germline gene, which may be a read error. V usage is TRBV10-3 and J usage is TRBJ1-5; a weak D match, TRBD1 (6 bases). The CDR3 covers 13 residues. Looked up from germline, CDR1 is ENHRY and CDR2 is SYGVKD. CDR3 nucleotide sequence: TGTGCCATCAGTGCAGGGGAAAATCAGCCCCGGCATTTT. Its protein product is CAISAGENQPRHF.

This clonotype has ten or more counts. This chain links TRBV7-8 with TRBJ2-1, with TRBD2 identical over 8 bases. This CDR3 is built from 16 residues. From germline, CDR1 is SGHVS and CDR2 FQNEAQ. After removal of 5 bases from V and 5 bases from J, the junction contained 11 bases not matched to a gene. The CDR3 spells CASSPPTGTRNNEQFF. The CDR3 DNA is TGTGCCAGCAGCCCCCCCACCGGGACTAGGAACAATGAGCAGTTCTTC.

This clonotype was recorded many times. The chain has TRBV11-2 and TRBJ1-5; no reliable D call. The CDR3 is made up of 12 amino acids. Germline V gene lookup returns CDR1 SGHAT and CDR2 FQNNGV. Trimming pared 3 bases from V and 7 bases from J, leaving 7 bases between. The CDR3 spells CASSLYGQPQHF. In DNA form, the CDR3 reads TGTGCCAGCAGCTTGTACGGACAGCCCCAGCATTTT.

This clonotype was found many times. The chain uses TRBV18 and TRBJ1-1, with D uncertain. Germline CDR1 reads KGHSH; CDR2 reads LQKENI. Trimming cost V 3 bases and J 8 bases, with 16 bases left between them. The CDR3 contains 14 residues. The CDR3 bases are TGTGCCAGCTCACCTCCTGGGAGGGCTCAGGAAGCTTTCTTT. It translates to CASSPPGRAQEAFF.

This clonotype was detected ten times or more. The chain uses TRBV7-2 and TRBJ2-1, with 9 nucleotides matching TRBD2. CDR3 length: 18 amino acids. Germline V gives CDR1 SGHTA, CDR2 FQGNSA. The junction had 21 bases not matched to a gene; V was cut back by 5 bases and J by 10 bases. The CDR3 protein is CASSPWLVAGDALREQFF. The CDR3 DNA sequence: TGTGCCAGCAGCCCCTGGTTGGTAGCGGGGGATGCCCTTCGGGAGCAGTTCTTC.

This rearrangement joins TRBV18 to TRBJ2-5, with 7 bases that match TRBD2. CDR3 length equals 15 residues. CDR1 and CDR2 (germline): KGHSH, LQKENI. The J segment lost 2 bases and the V segment lost 2 bases, leaving 5 bases of the junction unmatched. CDR3 in DNA: TGTGCCAGCTCACCAACGGCTAGCGGACAAGAGACCCAGTACTTC. Its protein is CASSPTASGQETQYF.

The chain recombines TRBV6-1 with TRBJ1-2; D perhaps matches TRBD1 (5 bases). Trimming removed 6 bases at V and 7 bases at J, with 15 bases between. The CDR3 extends over 13 amino acids. CDR1 is MNHNS and CDR2 is SASEGT in the germline V gene. This chain's CDR3 is CASRYSGQGGYTF. The CDR3 coding sequence is TGTGCCAGCAGGTACTCGGGGCAAGGTGGCTACACCTTC.

This clonotype has only a few counts. The chain has TRBV6-5 and TRBJ1-1, with a weak D call TRBD1 (5 bases). Germline CDR1 and CDR2: MNHEY and SVGAGI. The CDR3 consists of 14 residues. The ends were cut back, 2 bases at V and 5 bases at J, with 12 bases in the middle. The CDR3 is CASSYRGWETEAFF. In DNA form, the CDR3 reads TGTGCCAGCAGTTACAGGGGTTGGGAGACTGAAGCTTTCTTT.

The chain joins TRBV18 to TRBJ1-4; 7 bases line up with TRBD1. CDR1 and CDR2 from the germline V gene are KGHSH and LQKENI. CDR3 length: 15 residues. The V gene end was trimmed by 6 bases and the J gene end by 6 bases; junction bases not matched to a gene: 10. The DNA for the CDR3 is TGTGCCAGCTCGGAGACAGGGTACGGAGATGAAAAACTGTTTTTT. Protein sequence: CASSETGYGDEKLFF.